The following is a TCR beta chain sequence with its context. The germline V gene has CDR1 MGHDK and CDR2 SYGVNS. V was cut by 2 bases and J by 9 bases, with 14 bases left in between. This CDR3 has 15 amino acids. Produced via immunoSEQ multiplex PCR; TCRdb's table is partial and in-frame only. The data show over 100,000 clones, 90% seen once. The data were obtained in a study of control samples from healthy donors and cancer patients. The sequencing sample was made of blood. This rearrangement joins TRBV25-1 to TRBJ1-6; unclear D gene. This receptor was taken from a human donor in good health. The donor label of this sample is uncertain. The CDR3 DNA sequence: TGTGCCAGCAGTGAAAGGGCTCTTAACCCTTCACCCCTCCACTTT. This encodes CASSERALNPSPLHF.